This T cell receptor (beta chain) comes out of a study of T cells in Graves' hyperthyroidism and ophthalmopathy. Study-wide findings and caveats: It was a median about 6 months before onset that the model predicted ophthalmopathy.

The CDR3 loop spans 16 amino acids. In germline, CDR1 is SGHDN, CDR2 FVKESK. The V end lost 4 bases, the J end lost 0 bases, and 15 bases lay between the germline ends. Amplification targeted TCR beta CDR3 regions from RNA transcripts. HTBI primers were employed in a first-round RT-PCR of the TCR CDR3. TCRdb independently ran MiXCR on the multiplex PCR reads; one entry per CDR3 protein. The sample lists a few hundred thousand distinct CDR3 sequences; 40% to 55% were seen once. Of note for this clonotype: What it recognizes is unknown.

An absence of ophthalmopathy progression within 18 months meant stable Graves' hyperthyroidism. Subjects aged 18 to 65 presented with newly diagnosed hyperthyroidism of less than 2 months' duration. The study based diagnoses on clinical symptoms, serum thyroxine and TRAb, thyroid ultrasound and orbital computed tomography. V and J are TRBV14 and TRBJ2-5; perhaps TRBD1 as D (6 bases). Sequenced material: peripheral blood or thyroid tissue (not recorded which). The source of this sequence is a woman aged 18-29 years with Graves' hyperthyroidism. The CDR3 is CASSRTPDRYQETQYF. In DNA form, the CDR3 reads TGTGCCAGCAGCCGGACTCCTGACAGGTACCAAGAGACCCAGTACTTC.